This TCR beta chain was captured by sequencing in a study of T cell repertoires in cytomegalovirus infection (dated by TCRdb to about 2019). Regarding the study in general: Because public TCR beta signatures pointed to carriage of CMV infection together with the matching HLA type, the HLA type of each donor mattered for the analysis.

The reads were generated on an Illumina HiSeq 1500. TCRdb trimmed the raw reads at Q25, called clones with MiXCR and kept productive beta chains. When rows share a CDR3 protein, they turn into one entry using the most common DNA and genes. The sample records around 210,000 distinct CDR3 sequences, around 6.4% of which are singletons. About 6.5% of the sample goes to the ten largest clones. In this sample, this clonotype turned up many times. The specificity of this receptor is unknown. Base-call qualities are not available, and no considerably larger clone is one nucleotide away. The research as a whole found: In both this cohort and an independent roughly 330-donor cohort, the cumulative frequency of public TCR beta family members distinguished carriers of CMV infection plus the relevant HLA type. The ex vivo response was dominated by HLA-C-restricted CMV-specific TCR beta clonotypes, which also provided the single most frequent clonotype in two of eight donors.

The TCR was taken from a human donor in good health (CMV status not recorded). Some clones in this sample may be carry-over from other donors' samples. The source material was PBMCs.

The nucleotide sequence reads TGTGCCAGTACCGCCGGGCCGCGAAGGACCGGGGAGCTGTTTTTT. Its translation is CASTAGPRRTGELFF. This chain joins TRBV19 to TRBJ2-2; a confident D gene designation cannot be given. V loses 7 bases, J loses 5 bases, and the germline ends lie 17 bases apart. The CDR3 has 15 amino acids, counting the end cysteine and phenylalanine. Only CDR3 DNA is held: 45 bases, read in frame from base 1. CDR1 is given as LNHDA and CDR2 as SQIVND, both from the germline V gene (reference sequence).